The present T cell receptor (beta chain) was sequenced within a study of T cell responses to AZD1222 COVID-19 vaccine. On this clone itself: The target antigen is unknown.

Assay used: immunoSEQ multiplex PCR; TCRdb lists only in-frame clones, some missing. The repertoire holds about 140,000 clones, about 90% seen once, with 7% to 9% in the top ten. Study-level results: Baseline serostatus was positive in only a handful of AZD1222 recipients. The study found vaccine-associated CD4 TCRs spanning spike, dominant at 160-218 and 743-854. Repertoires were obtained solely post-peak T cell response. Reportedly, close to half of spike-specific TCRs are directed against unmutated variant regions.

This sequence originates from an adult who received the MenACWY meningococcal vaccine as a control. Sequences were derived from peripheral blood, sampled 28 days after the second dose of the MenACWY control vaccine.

The CDR3 reads CASSEFGRTGEKLFF. The CDR3 DNA is TGTGCCAGCAGTGAATTTGGGAGGACTGGAGAAAAACTGTTTTTT. V gene TRBV25-1 combines with J gene TRBJ1-4; D uncertain. Trimming removed 1 base at V and 8 bases at J, with 14 bases between. The CDR3 runs to 15 residues. Looked up from germline, CDR1 is MGHDK and CDR2 is SYGVNS.